The clone carrying this TCR beta chain was seen only once. The sample originates from a study of CD8 T cells in Susac syndrome. The V and J ends lost 3 bases and 7 bases respectively, with 10 bases between them. Germline CDR1 GTSNPN, CDR2 SVGIG (reference sequence). This CDR3 comprises 11 residues. Roughly 0.5 to 1 ug RNA was reverse transcribed with random hexamers. Coverage of TCR beta CDR3 amplification by immunoSEQ multiplex PCR extended to 54 Vbeta and 13 Jbeta. TCRdb redid the calling of the immunoSEQ multiplex PCR reads with MiXCR, one entry per CDR3 protein. The sample holds a few hundred thousand distinct CDR3 sequences, roughly 96% seen once. Sequencing targeted TCR beta in blood CD8+ and CD4+ T cells. The multiple sclerosis controls were treatment-naive patients with relapsing-remitting disease that was stable or active. Purification of the CD8+ and CD4+ T cells relied on negative isolation, and TEMRA cells underwent FACS enrichment.

The specimen was CD4+ T cells from PBMCs. The rearrangement uses TRBV30 and TRBJ2-7; D gene ambiguous. This TCR derives from a human donor with multiple sclerosis. The CDR3 here is CAWSGTREQYF. The CDR3 DNA sequence: TGTGCCTGGAGCGGTACGAGGGAGCAGTACTTC.